Listed below are T cell receptor beta chains from one sample, sequenced in a study of glioma-infiltrating T cells after dendritic cell vaccination. Assay used: immunoSEQ multiplex PCR; TCRdb lists only in-frame clones, some missing. The table includes tens of thousands of clones, 85% detected once. The specimen comprised blood, sampled after dendritic cell vaccination. These receptors were taken from a human donor with glioblastoma. CDR3s include the opening cysteine and the closing phenylalanine or tryptophan. Clone size appears in some rows only: once, few, many, or a class for an expanded clone.

V gene	clone size	J gene	CDR3 protein
TRBV7-6	few	TRBJ2-7	CASSLGSWEQYF
TRBV29-1	-	TRBJ1-2	CSVEDTGYGYTF
TRBV7-9	-	TRBJ1-2	CASSLAVGGWYGYTF
TRBV5-4	-	TRBJ2-3	CASSPLRGTDTQYF
TRBV29-1	-	TRBJ1-2	CSAQSGSGYTF
TRBV7-6	-	TRBJ2-3	CASSLAVAGGPSTDTQYF
TRBV6-5	-	TRBJ2-7	CASSPRGTSGVEQYF
TRBV25-1	once	TRBJ1-5	CASSEAGQGTSSNQPQHF
TRBV20-1	-	TRBJ2-3	CSARGAQYF
TRBV7-3	-	TRBJ2-3	CASSLTATTDTQYF
TRBV7-3	-	TRBJ1-1	CASSLSGVLNTEAFF
TRBV19	-	TRBJ1-2	CASRTSATNYGYTF
TRBV28	few	TRBJ1-5	CASSPAGTGGNQPQHF
TRBV19	-	TRBJ2-4	CASSIFLAGSKNIQYF
TRBV7-3	once	TRBJ1-1	CASSLRSRGSGTEAFF
TRBV7-2	few	TRBJ2-2	CASSSDTGELFF
TRBV10-2	once	TRBJ2-2	CASSGTGGSGGELFF
TRBV6-6	once	TRBJ2-5	CASSYWGGPQETQYF
TRBV9	once	TRBJ1-1	CASSPQTGDTEAFF
TRBV5-4	-	TRBJ2-5	CASSYGTSGGKETQYF
TRBV28	-	TRBJ1-1	CASRTTGAGNTEAFF
TRBV7-9	-	TRBJ2-1	CASSLEGTSGSYNEQFF
TRBV5-8	-	TRBJ1-5	CASSQQGTSNQPQHF
TRBV30	-	TRBJ2-7	CAWNAGSYEQYF
TRBV6-1	-	TRBJ2-5	CASSVGAETQYF
TRBV18	-	TRBJ1-1	CASSPRQDTEAFF
TRBV11-2	few	TRBJ2-5	CASSLGRASETQYF
TRBV5-6	-	TRBJ2-2	CASSLGAGAINGELFF
TRBV9	-	TRBJ2-5	CASSVGDRGLLETQYF
TRBV6-5	-	TRBJ2-7	CASSPGGTAGTQYF
TRBV19	-	TRBJ2-3	CASSIRRGNTDTQYF
TRBV9	-	TRBJ1-4	CASSGTGNEKLFF
TRBV9	-	TRBJ2-1	CASSVQIYNEQFF